A selection of T cell receptor beta chains follows, all from one sample in a study of cytotoxic CD8 clonotypes in ibrutinib-treated CLL. Profiling relied on immunoSEQ multiplex PCR, and the TCRdb table lists in-frame clones only, not all of them. The profile shows roughly 130,000 clones, 79% of them singletons. Sequencing used PBMCs, obtained after 12 months of ibrutinib treatment. The source of these receptors is a human donor with chronic lymphocytic leukemia. The CDR3 runs from the conserved cysteine through the conserved F or W. Fields, in order: CDR3 length, clone size, J gene, D gene, V gene, CDR3 protein, CDR3 DNA. A D gene is named only where the DNA matches it firmly. Size tells how often a clone was seen (once, few, many) or the class of an expanded clone, and some rows leave it out.

len: 18
abundance: -
j_gene: TRBJ1-5
d_gene: -
v_gene: TRBV7-8
CDR3aa: CASSLDDSGRRGNQPQHF
CDR3nt: TGTGCCAGCAGCTTAGATGACAGTGGGCGTCGAGGCAATCAGCCCCAGCATTTT

len: 14
abundance: -
j_gene: TRBJ2-3
d_gene: TRBD1
v_gene: TRBV7-2
CDR3aa: CATSGGLSTDTQYF
CDR3nt: TGTGCCACCTCAGGGGGCCTGTCCACAGATACGCAGTATTTT

len: 14
abundance: once
j_gene: TRBJ1-1
d_gene: -
v_gene: TRBV27
CDR3aa: CASRSRGLNTEAFF
CDR3nt: TGTGCCAGCAGAAGTAGGGGTTTGAACACTGAAGCTTTCTTT

len: 13
abundance: -
j_gene: TRBJ1-4
d_gene: TRBD1
v_gene: TRBV6-1
CDR3aa: CAGRDRANEKLFF
CDR3nt: TGTGCCGGACGGGACAGGGCTAATGAAAAACTGTTTTTT

len: 17
abundance: -
j_gene: TRBJ2-1
d_gene: -
v_gene: TRBV4-1
CDR3aa: CASSLIEAGLSYNEQFF
CDR3nt: TGCGCCAGCAGCTTAATAGAGGCGGGCTTATCCTACAATGAGCAGTTCTTC

len: 11
abundance: -
j_gene: TRBJ2-1
d_gene: -
v_gene: TRBV28
CDR3aa: CASRTRDEQFF
CDR3nt: TGTGCCAGCAGGACTAGGGATGAGCAGTTCTTC

len: 16
abundance: -
j_gene: TRBJ2-3
d_gene: TRBD2
v_gene: TRBV5-1
CDR3aa: CASSLGLAEHTDTQYF
CDR3nt: TGCGCCAGCAGCTTGGGACTAGCGGAACACACAGATACGCAGTATTTT

len: 15
abundance: -
j_gene: TRBJ2-2
d_gene: -
v_gene: TRBV9
CDR3aa: CASSVYTRGTGELFF
CDR3nt: TGTGCCAGCAGCGTTTATACTAGGGGGACCGGGGAGCTGTTTTTT

len: 16
abundance: -
j_gene: TRBJ2-1
d_gene: TRBD2
v_gene: TRBV5-1
CDR3aa: CASSFGLAGLYNEQFF
CDR3nt: TGCGCCAGCAGCTTCGGACTAGCGGGCCTATACAATGAGCAGTTCTTC

len: 15
abundance: -
j_gene: TRBJ2-1
d_gene: -
v_gene: TRBV19
CDR3aa: CASSIIGRINNEQFF
CDR3nt: TGTGCCAGTAGTATAATCGGGAGAATCAACAATGAGCAGTTCTTC

len: 14
abundance: -
j_gene: TRBJ2-5
d_gene: -
v_gene: TRBV6-5
CDR3aa: CASSYGDNRETQYF
CDR3nt: TGTGCCAGCAGTTACGGCGACAATAGGGAGACCCAGTACTTC

len: 13
abundance: -
j_gene: TRBJ2-7
d_gene: -
v_gene: TRBV9
CDR3aa: CASSRPGAYEQYF
CDR3nt: TGTGCCAGCAGTCGACCGGGAGCCTACGAGCAGTACTTC

len: 15
abundance: -
j_gene: TRBJ2-7
d_gene: -
v_gene: TRBV7-6
CDR3aa: CASSLSSDASYEQYF
CDR3nt: TGTGCCAGCAGCTTATCTAGCGATGCTTCCTACGAGCAGTACTTC

len: 16
abundance: few
j_gene: TRBJ2-1
d_gene: TRBD2
v_gene: TRBV9
CDR3aa: CASSVVGTSGRNEQFF
CDR3nt: TGTGCCAGCAGCGTAGTTGGGACTAGCGGGAGGAATGAGCAGTTCTTC

len: 12
abundance: few
j_gene: TRBJ2-7
d_gene: -
v_gene: TRBV14
CDR3aa: CASSQGDWEQYF
CDR3nt: TGTGCCAGCAGCCAAGGGGACTGGGAGCAGTACTTC

len: 15
abundance: once
j_gene: TRBJ2-5
d_gene: TRBD2
v_gene: TRBV5-1
CDR3aa: CASSLGLAVQETQYF
CDR3nt: TGCGCCAGCAGCCTGGGACTAGCGGTTCAAGAGACCCAGTACTTC

len: 16
abundance: -
j_gene: TRBJ1-2
d_gene: TRBD1
v_gene: TRBV29-1
CDR3aa: CSVDQGAQGYTYGYTF
CDR3nt: TGCAGCGTTGACCAGGGGGCCCAGGGATATACTTATGGCTACACCTTC

len: 17
abundance: -
j_gene: TRBJ2-5
d_gene: TRBD2
v_gene: TRBV5-4
CDR3aa: CASSKDPPGLAQETQYF
CDR3nt: TGTGCCAGCAGCAAGGACCCTCCGGGACTAGCGCAAGAGACCCAGTACTTC

len: 13
abundance: few
j_gene: TRBJ2-1
d_gene: -
v_gene: TRBV7-9
CDR3aa: CASSLTGNNEQFF
CDR3nt: TGTGCCAGCAGCCTGACTGGAAACAATGAGCAGTTCTTC